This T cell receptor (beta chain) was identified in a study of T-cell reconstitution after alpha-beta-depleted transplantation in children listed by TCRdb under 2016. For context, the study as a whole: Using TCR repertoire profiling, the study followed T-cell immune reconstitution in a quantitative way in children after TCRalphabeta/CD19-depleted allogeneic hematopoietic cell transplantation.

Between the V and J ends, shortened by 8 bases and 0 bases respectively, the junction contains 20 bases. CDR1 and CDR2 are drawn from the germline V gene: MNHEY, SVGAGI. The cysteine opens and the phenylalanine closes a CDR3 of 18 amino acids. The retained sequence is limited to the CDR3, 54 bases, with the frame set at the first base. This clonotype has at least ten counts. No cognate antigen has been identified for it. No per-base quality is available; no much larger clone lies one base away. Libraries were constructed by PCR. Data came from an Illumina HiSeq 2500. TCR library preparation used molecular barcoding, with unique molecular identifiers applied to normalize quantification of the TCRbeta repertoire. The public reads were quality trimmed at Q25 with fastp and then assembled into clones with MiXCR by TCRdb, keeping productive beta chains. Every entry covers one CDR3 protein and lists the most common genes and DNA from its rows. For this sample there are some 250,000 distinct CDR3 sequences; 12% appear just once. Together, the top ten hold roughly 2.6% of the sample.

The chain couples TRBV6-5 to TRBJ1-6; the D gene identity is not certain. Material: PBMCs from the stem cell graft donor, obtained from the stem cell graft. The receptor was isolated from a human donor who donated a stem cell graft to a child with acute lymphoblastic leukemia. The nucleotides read TGTGCCAGCTCTTACAGCGGCGCCGGTGGCTCCTATAATTCACCCCTCCACTTT. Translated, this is CASSYSGAGGSYNSPLHF.